One sample yielded the 3 T cell receptor beta chains listed below, sequenced in a study of T cells in Graves' hyperthyroidism and ophthalmopathy. From RNA transcripts, TCR beta CDR3 regions were amplified. The HTBI primer set drove a first-round RT-PCR of the TCR CDR3. TCRdb passed the multiplex PCR reads through MiXCR, listing each CDR3 protein once. The sample has about 420,000 distinct CDR3 sequences, roughly 14% seen once. The source material was blood. These TCRs come from a young woman with Graves' hyperthyroidism.

This clonotype was counted at least ten times. This chain connects TRBV3-1 to TRBJ2-7, with 10 bases fitting TRBD1. V lost 1 base, J lost 3 bases, and 0 bases stayed unmatched. CDR3 length: 14 amino acids. From germline, CDR1 is LGHDT and CDR2 YNNKEL (reference sequence). CDR3 bases: TGTGCCAGCAGCCAAGGGACAGGGGGCTACGAGCAGTACTTC. Its protein product is CASSQGTGGYEQYF.

V and J are TRBV12-3 or TRBV12-4 and TRBJ1-1, with D unresolved. This CDR3 is built from 12 residues. The ends were cut back, 2 bases at V and 8 bases at J, with 9 bases in the middle. For the CDR3, the DNA is TGTGCCAGCAGTTTATACCGACAAGAAGCTTTCTTT. Its protein product is CASSLYRQEAFF.

This clonotype was seen ten or more times. The chain carries TRBV4-1 and TRBJ1-2; the D gene is possibly TRBD1 (5 bases). V lost 3 bases, J lost 2 bases, and 13 bases lay in between. CDR1 and CDR2 from the germline V gene are MGHRA and YSYEKL. This CDR3 is built from 15 residues. CDR3 DNA sequence: TGCGCCAGCAGCCACAGACAGCCCACGAACTATGGCTACACCTTC. This gives the protein CASSHRQPTNYGYTF.